This T cell receptor (beta chain) emerged from a study of cytomegalovirus exposure and HLA in healthy donors (dated by TCRdb to about 2017). For the wider study: An earlier analysis of some 600 of the donors reported about 280 Gb of sequence data and 95 million to 120 million unique TCR beta sequences obtained from some 200 million T cells. An early release covering just under 650 HLA-typed donors comprised about 300 gigabases of sequencing data and 65 million to 100 million unique TCR sequences. Among the roughly 370 genotyped donors, 81% belonged to the genetic ancestry cluster associated with self-reported Caucasian donors. The study was designed to test whether signatures of past pathogen exposure could be identified by cataloging public T cell receptors. The study profiled the T cell repertoires of approximately 700 subjects by immunosequencing and related them to cytomegalovirus serostatus. Besides the first cohort of approximately 710 subjects, a separate validation cohort made up of 120 different subjects was used. High-throughput TCR immunosequencing, statistical association of individual TCRs with disease status, and machine learning were combined to predict cytomegalovirus infection status. A later analysis re-examined previously published TCR beta repertoires from several hundred donors and added high-resolution HLA genotyping to investigate patterns of TCR occurrence. Rather than drawing on any new phenotypic data, the later analysis identified candidate immune exposures from TCR beta sequences and the way those sequences occurred across donors. An earlier analysis of 587 of the donors used high-throughput TCR beta sequencing to judge whether each TCR beta V gene segment behaved as functional or pseudogenic. Donor age, sex, ethnicity and CMV serostatus were compiled alongside the repertoire data. In a later genetic analysis, genome-wide SNP genotypes for about 65% of the roughly 700 donors were used, and that subset was treated as a discovery cohort. Every repertoire in the discovery cohort had been generated on one and the same sequencing platform. Class I and class II HLA loci were covered by the typing at four-digit resolution. The number of donors typed differed by locus, with about 629-630 for A, B, C, DRB1 and DQB1, approximately 500 for DQA1, some 570 for DPA1, and around 430 for DPB1. Roughly 5 DR-DQ haplotypes were handled as single units for association and clustering because linkage in the cohort was strong. Across 300 to 500 genotyped donors of the cohort, an average of about 200,000 unique TCR beta nucleotide sequences per donor were sequenced, and roughly 20% of those sequences were non-productive. Here is what the overall study found, with its caveats: The study listed 150 to 200 TCR beta chains as associated with cytomegalovirus. In vitro tests confirmed that three of the cytomegalovirus-associated TCR beta chains recognize cytomegalovirus antigens. Compared with equally common non-associated chains, HLA-associated TCR beta chains in a later analysis were more clonally expanded and had lower generation probabilities. An association between a missense DCLRE1C variant and V-gene and J-gene trimming of TCR beta chains was found in a later genetic analysis and replicated in an independent cohort. Roughly uniform sequencing depth across donors was assumed in presence/absence analyses, although this assumption may not hold. Some IMGT-functional V segments, including TRBV6-2 and TRBV6-3, could not be distinguished by the 87-base-pair reads and were therefore excluded. When HLA alleles, especially DR and DQ, strongly co-occurred, attributing TCR associations to individual alleles was difficult. HLA typing was unavailable for some donors at each locus, so association tests used only the typed subset. In a later genetic analysis, fewer N-insertions in productive TCRs were reported among donors in an Asian-associated ancestry cluster than the roughly 700-donor mean. Correlated functional status among segregating V segments might be attributable to linkage disequilibrium, but an unknown experimental factor could not be ruled out. A further reported finding was that TCR beta sequences accurately predicted the HLA-A and HLA-B alleles for most subjects in the first cohort. Only TCR beta chains were sequenced in this cohort, and the absence of alpha or paired-chain data limited detectable features. According to the authors, the approach could potentially be generalized to other disease states and immunological phenotypes. While some public TCRs were present in many individuals, most TCR sequences turned up only very rarely across donors. Broadly in line with IMGT annotations, most TCR beta V segments showed up in productive rearrangements about 87% or about 30% of the time in an earlier analysis of 587 of the donors. A group of highly shared sequence variants was considered likely to be a technical artifact of the sequencing pipeline. In a later analysis, most CMV-associated TCR beta chains were found to appear HLA-restricted, with HLA associations seemingly driven largely by CMV exposure. In a later analysis, around 15,000 TCR beta sequences were associated with specific HLA alleles at a false discovery rate of 0.05. The classifier was reported to diagnose cytomegalovirus status with high specificity and sensitivity in both the original cohort and the validation cohort. A later analysis reported that several top co-occurrence clusters appeared linked to parvovirus B19, influenza, CMV and Epstein-Barr virus. Immune exposure information for the cohort was limited to CMV serostatus. In a later analysis, TCR association rates were found to vary across HLA loci, with the most associated TCRs seen for DRB1 alleles and the fewest for HLA-C alleles. Because counts were too low, roughly 16 rarely observed V segments, including chromosome 9 orphons, were excluded from the earlier analysis of 500 to 700 of the donors.

Relative to germline, V is missing 2 bases and J is missing 4 bases, with 13 bases of the junction outside any gene match. Including the terminal cysteine and phenylalanine, the CDR3 comprises 18 residues. Only the CDR3 DNA stays, 54 bases, in frame from base 1. According to the germline V gene, CDR1 reads MDHEN and CDR2 reads SYDVKM. There are many counts of this clone. The antigen it binds to is not known. No qualities accompany the bases; no much larger clone lies one base away. Library preparation employed the immunoSEQ multiplex PCR assay. For the multiplex PCR, a mixture combining 60 forward primers for TCR Vbeta segments and 13 reverse primers for TCR Jbeta segments was used. The CDR3 region of rearranged TCR beta genes was amplified from genomic DNA by a multiplex PCR assay. The Illumina HiSeq System was used to sequence the amplified TCR beta libraries as 87-base-pair reads. As for how the authors treated the data: In a later analysis, roughly 80 million unique TCR beta chains were counted across the 666 repertoires, and roughly 10 million of these chains were shared by at least two donors. Raw reads were error-corrected and collapsed into unique sequences by a nearest-neighbor algorithm in which closely related sequences were merged to remove PCR and sequencing errors. Alignment of CDR3 sequences to IMGT reference sequences was used to assign V, D and J gene segments. For a sequence to be retained, at least a six-nucleotide match to both a V gene segment and a J gene segment was required. Rearrangements were called productive when the CDR3 lacked stop codons and stayed in frame with V and J; all others were non-productive. CDR3 was defined according to IMGT convention as the region running from the second conserved V-encoded cysteine to the conserved J-encoded phenylalanine. The earlier analysis of a few hundred of the donors excluded any sequence lacking an unambiguous match to a single V gene segment. In an earlier analysis of around 600 of the donors, V segments were called functional above 56.7% productive rearrangements and were called segregating when the between-donor standard deviation exceeded 5%. A statistical classification framework was built for diagnosing cytomegalovirus status from the catalog of TCR beta chain sequences. In a later analysis, TCR nucleotide sequences were compared against IMGT/GENE-DB human TR gene sequences so that V and J genes could be assigned. In a later analysis, CDR3 sequences and most-parsimonious VDJ recombination scenarios were assigned using the TCRdist pipeline. A later analysis defined each TCR beta chain by its CDR3 amino acid sequence plus V-gene family, and excluded reads lacking a unique V-gene family. To address suspected cross-contamination and a sequencing artifact, a later analysis removed approximately 590 highly shared, low-generation-probability nucleotide sequences. In a later analysis, a clonal expansion index was calculated for each public chain from normalized within-repertoire ranks of inferred template counts. A later analysis computed generation probabilities with a VDJ recombination model fitted to out-of-frame rearrangements, and checked the results against IGoR. In a later analysis, TCR-TCR, TCR-HLA and TCR-CMV co-occurrence was scored with hypergeometric tests, and a repertoire-size bias correction was applied to TCR pairs. To estimate false discovery rates, a later analysis permuted the HLA or CMV assignments 20 times. A later analysis grouped co-occurring TCRs with DBSCAN, adding TCRdist sequence similarity when clustering within HLA-allele-positive subsets. For co-occurrence clustering, repertoires with fewer than 30,000 or more than 120,000 public chains were excluded, along with roughly five repertoires with anomalous nucleotide sharing. In its TCRdb copy, this immuneACCESS table keeps in-frame sequences only and misses some clones. Where compared with another copy, unresolved V genes explain less than half of these, and the others have no known cause. V, J and clone size reflect that table, while D and trimming were determined from the DNA. In all, the sample holds about 97,000 clones, and approximately 85% of those were seen once. The top ten constitute approximately 3.6% of the sample.

The cohort comprised some 730 healthy bone marrow donors. At the time of sampling, all cohort members were nominally healthy, though unrecorded immune exposures were likely present. The donor tested CMV seronegative and was one of the 352 seronegative cohort members. Each donor provided a peripheral blood sample, and peripheral blood mononuclear cells were used for TCR beta sequencing. Genomic DNA was extracted from the blood cell samples with the Qiagen DNeasy Blood Extraction Kit. The chain joins TRBV28 to TRBJ2-3; TRBD2 fits 9 bases in the junction. The receptor comes from a man younger than 40 in good health and CMV-seronegative. Sequencing was carried out using PBMCs. The CDR3 region reads CASSLRFGVAGAPDTQYF. In nucleotides, the sequence is TGTGCCAGCAGTTTAAGGTTCGGCGTAGCGGGAGCCCCAGATACGCAGTATTTT.